The 19 T cell receptor beta chains reported below all come from one sample, sequenced in a study of control samples from healthy donors and cancer patients. Clones were sequenced by immunoSEQ multiplex PCR, and TCRdb holds only the in-frame ones, with some missing. Among tens of thousands of clones listed, almost 96% were seen once. Source material: blood. All receptors come from a woman in her twenties or thirties in good health.

The chain is built from TRBV5-5 and TRBJ2-5; D unclear. The CDR3 has 15 residues. The V end was cut by 4 bases, the J end by 2 bases, with 15 bases between. Germline V gene data show CDR1 as SGHKS and CDR2 as YYEKEE (reference sequence). The CDR3 region is CASSDLEKHQETQYF. The CDR3 DNA sequence: TGTGCCAGCAGCGATCTCGAGAAGCATCAAGAGACCCAGTACTTC.

This clone was recorded once. This rearrangement joins TRBV7-8 to TRBJ2-1; 8 bases match TRBD2. The germline CDR1 and CDR2 sequences are SGHVS and FQNEAQ. Germline trimming cut 2 bases from V and 4 bases from J; bases unmatched to any gene: 7. The CDR3 totals 16 residues. CDR3 coding DNA: TGTGCCAGCAGCTTAAATCGACTAGCGAGGTACAATGAGCAGTTCTTC. It translates to CASSLNRLARYNEQFF.

This chain links TRBV12-3 or TRBV12-4 with TRBJ1-2, with D possibly being TRBD1 (6 bases). This CDR3 has 13 residues. Trimming removed 1 base at V and 7 bases at J, with 10 bases between. CDR3 region: CASSLDRERGYTF. In DNA form, the CDR3 reads TGTGCCAGCAGTTTAGACAGGGAGCGTGGCTACACCTTC.

The chain employs TRBV4-2 and TRBJ2-1, with D possibly matching TRBD2 (6 bases). The V gene's germline CDR1 is LGHNA and CDR2 YNFKEQ. The CDR3 is 15 residues long. Trimming removed 1 base from V and 0 bases from J, with 7 bases in between. CDR3 in amino acids: CASSQVGGSYNEQFF. The CDR3 nucleotides are TGTGCCAGCAGCCAAGTCGGGGGCTCCTACAATGAGCAGTTCTTC.

The V gene is TRBV29-1, the J gene TRBJ1-2, with D uncertain. The CDR3 totals 13 residues. V was pared by 8 bases and J by 4 bases, with 17 bases between. Per the germline V gene, CDR1 is SQVTM and CDR2 is ANQGSEA. The CDR3 region is CSTGEKDSYGYTF. The CDR3 region has the DNA TGCAGCACCGGGGAGAAGGATTCCTATGGCTACACCTTC. Drawing the rest from reference TRBV29-1 and TRBJ1-2, the complete variable domain is SAVISQKPSRDICQRGTSLTIQCQVDSQVTMMFWYRQQPGQSLTLIATANQGSEATYESGFVIDKFPISRPNLTFSTLTVSNMSPEDSSIYLCSTGEKDSYGYTFGSGTRLTVV.

With respect to this clone: This specimen includes other DNA sequences encoding the same CDR3. The genes are TRBV19 and TRBJ2-2, with 15 bases matching TRBD2. This CDR3 spans 20 amino acids. Germline CDR1 and CDR2: LNHDA and SQIVND (reference sequence). The J segment lost 5 bases and the V segment lost 1 base, leaving 11 bases of the junction unmatched. CDR3 nucleotides: TGTGCCAGTAGTATAGGCGCGGGACTAGCGGGAGGAACGGGGACCGGGGAGCTGTTTTTT. Translation gives CASSIGAGLAGGTGTGELFF.

This clone appeared once. The chain carries TRBV7-9 and TRBJ2-2; D gene uncertain. Trimming shortened V by 1 base and J by 5 bases, and 5 bases separated the two germline ends. The CDR3 extends over 13 amino acids. Germline V gene data show CDR1 as SEHNR and CDR2 as FQNEAQ (reference sequence). In DNA, the CDR3 is TGTGCCAGCAGCTTAGGAGGAACCGGGGAGCTGTTTTTT. Translation gives CASSLGGTGELFF.

The chain carries TRBV5-1 and TRBJ1-1; D gene unclear. This CDR3 is built from 15 residues. Trimming shortened V by 0 bases and J by 3 bases, and 12 bases separated the two germline ends. Germline values: CDR1 SGHRS, CDR2 YFSETQ. The CDR3 sequence: CASSLGAATDTEAFF. In DNA form, the CDR3 reads TGCGCCAGCAGCTTGGGGGCAGCGACGGACACTGAAGCTTTCTTT.

The V gene is TRBV3-1 (or the pseudogene TRBV3-2), the J gene TRBJ2-4; no firm D call. V lost 4 bases and J lost 0, with 7 bases in between. CDR3 size: 14 residues. Germline CDR1 reads LGHDT; CDR2 reads YNNKEL (reference sequence). In nucleotides, the CDR3 is TGTGCCAGCAGCCTAATGAAAGCCAAAAACATTCAGTACTTC. Protein: CASSLMKAKNIQYF.

This chain uses TRBV19 with TRBJ2-1; TRBD1 matches at 9 bases. J lost 4 bases, V lost 4 bases, and 5 bases had no gene match. The CDR3 consists of 15 residues. Germline-derived CDR1 and CDR2 are LNHDA and SQIVND (reference sequence). In DNA, the CDR3 is TGTGCCAGTAGTAAACCCGGGACAGGGTACAATGAGCAGTTCTTC. Translation: CASSKPGTGYNEQFF.

The rearrangement joins TRBV11-2 to TRBJ2-5, with D maybe TRBD2 (5 bases). This CDR3 region has 14 residues. Per germline, CDR1 SGHAT and CDR2 FQNNGV. Deletions cut 1 base from V and 5 bases from J, with 11 bases between. CDR3 amino acids: CASSLVVGVETQYF. The CDR3 nucleotides read TGTGCCAGCAGCTTAGTCGTGGGAGTGGAGACCCAGTACTTC.

This rearrangement joins TRBV2 to TRBJ2-7; D gene unclear. Trimming shortened V by 7 bases and J by 1 base, and 14 bases separated the two germline ends. The CDR3 extends over 14 amino acids. Germline V gene sequence: CDR1 SNHLY, CDR2 FYNNEI. This CDR3 reads CASTVNPTSYEQYF. For the CDR3, the DNA is TGTGCCAGCACTGTCAACCCGACATCCTACGAGCAGTACTTC.

The chain is built from TRBV7-2 and TRBJ1-1; a weak D match, TRBD1 (5 bases). Trimming took 1 base from V and 3 from J, leaving 15 bases between them. The CDR3 has 16 amino acids. Germline V gene lookup returns CDR1 SGHTA and CDR2 FQGNSA. The CDR3 DNA reads as TGTGCCAGCAGCTTAGTGTCGCCGAGGGGCGACACTGAAGCTTTCTTT. It specifies CASSLVSPRGDTEAFF.

This chain links TRBV25-1 with TRBJ1-6; a possible D gene is TRBD1 (5 bases). The germline CDR1 and CDR2 sequences are MGHDK and SYGVNS. CDR3 length: 16 amino acids. V lost 0 bases and J 10 bases, leaving 16 bases between the germline ends. The CDR3 nucleotides read TGTGCCAGCAGTGAATATTCAACCAGGGAAGGGTCACCCCTCCACTTT. Translated, it gives CASSEYSTREGSPLHF.

This clone has a single count. The chain recombines TRBV27 with TRBJ1-2, with D tentatively TRBD1 (5 bases). This CDR3 has 14 residues. Germline CDR1 reads MNHEY; CDR2 reads SMNVEV (reference sequence). Deletions cut 5 bases from V and 0 bases from J, with 10 bases between. The CDR3 protein is CASSGWGPNYGYTF. CDR3 in DNA: TGTGCCAGCAGTGGGTGGGGCCCTAACTATGGCTACACCTTC.

The rearrangement uses TRBV4-2 and TRBJ1-6; D ambiguous. Trimming shortened V by 0 bases and J by 9 bases, and 12 bases separated the two germline ends. Germline values: CDR1 LGHNA, CDR2 YNFKEQ. This CDR3 is 15 amino acids long. The CDR3 loop reads CASSQEGPESSPLHF. The CDR3 bases are TGTGCCAGCAGCCAAGAAGGCCCGGAGAGTTCACCCCTCCACTTT.

J is TRBJ2-3 and V is TRBV5-4; 7 nucleotides line up with TRBD2. V gave up 2 bases and J gave up 6 bases; unmatched junction bases: 0. Germline CDR1 SGHNT, CDR2 YYREEE (reference sequence). CDR3 size: 12 residues. This CDR3 reads CASSFGGDTQYF. In DNA, the CDR3 is TGTGCCAGCAGCTTCGGGGGGGATACGCAGTATTTT.

This chain joins TRBV7-2 and TRBJ1-3; a possible D gene is TRBD1 (5 bases). Looked up from germline, CDR1 is SGHTA and CDR2 is FQGNSA. The CDR3 sequence is 13 residues long. V lost 3 bases and J lost 4, with 7 bases in between. The CDR3 sequence: CASSLEGGNTIYF. CDR3 in DNA: TGTGCCAGCAGCTTGGAGGGGGGAAACACCATATATTTT.

The genes are TRBV6-1 and TRBJ2-6; a possible D gene is TRBD1 (6 bases). The CDR3 totals 17 residues. CDR1 is MNHNS, CDR2 SASEGT, per germline. The ends were cut back, 4 bases at V and 0 bases at J, with 13 bases in the middle. CDR3: CASSVQGPLSGANVLTF. CDR3 bases: TGTGCCAGCAGTGTACAGGGCCCCCTCTCTGGGGCCAACGTCCTGACTTTC.